This TCR beta chain was captured by sequencing in a study of blood T cell repertoires in COVID-19. Overall study context: T cells, B-cell-depleted T cells, or PBMCs provided the cDNA or gDNA that served as material.

Profiling relied on immunoSEQ multiplex PCR, and the TCRdb table lists in-frame clones only, not all of them. Among 90,000 to 100,000 clones listed, roughly 89% were seen once. This clone was observed a single time. CDR3 size: 15 residues. Deletions cut 0 bases from V and 7 bases from J, with 15 bases between. The germline V gene has CDR1 LGHDT and CDR2 YNNKEL (reference sequence). The chain carries TRBV3-1 (or the pseudogene TRBV3-2) and TRBJ1-2, with D possibly being TRBD1 (5 bases). The source material was peripheral blood. The sequence was collected from a man aged 65-85 years with active or convalescent COVID-19. The CDR3, as DNA: TGTGCCAGCAGCCAAGATATGGGGCGCGATCGTGGCTACACCTTC. Translation: CASSQDMGRDRGYTF.